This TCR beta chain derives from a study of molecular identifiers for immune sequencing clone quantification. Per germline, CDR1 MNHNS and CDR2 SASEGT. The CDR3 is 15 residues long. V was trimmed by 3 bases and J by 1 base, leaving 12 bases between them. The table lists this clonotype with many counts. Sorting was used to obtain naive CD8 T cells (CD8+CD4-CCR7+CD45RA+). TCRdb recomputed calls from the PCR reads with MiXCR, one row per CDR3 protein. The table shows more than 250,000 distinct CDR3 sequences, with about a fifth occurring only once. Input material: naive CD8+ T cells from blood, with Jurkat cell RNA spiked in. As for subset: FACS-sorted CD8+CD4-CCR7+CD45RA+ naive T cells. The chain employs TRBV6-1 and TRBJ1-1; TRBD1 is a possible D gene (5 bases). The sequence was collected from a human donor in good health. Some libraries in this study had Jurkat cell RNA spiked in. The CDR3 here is CASSEEDTANTEAFF. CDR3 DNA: TGTGCCAGCAGTGAGGAGGACACCGCGAACACTGAAGCTTTCTTT.